The rows below give T cell receptor beta chains drawn from one sample of a study of T cells in Graves' hyperthyroidism and ophthalmopathy. MiXCR, run by TCRdb on the multiplex PCR reads, gives a single entry per CDR3 protein. Among roughly 380,000 distinct CDR3 sequences, 13% were seen once, and the ten largest hold under 25%. Input material: blood. These receptors were obtained from a man aged 25 to 40 with Graves' hyperthyroidism that later progressed to Graves' ophthalmopathy. Both conserved end residues are part of each CDR3. D genes are given only for firm matches. A clone size is listed for some rows: how often the clone was seen (once, few, many), or a class if it is expanded.

j_call clone_size d_call v_call cdr3_nt cdr3_aa
TRBJ2-3 NA NA TRBV9 TGTGCCAGCAGCGTGGGGGGCGAGGATACGCAGTATTTT CASSVGGEDTQYF
TRBJ2-5 few NA TRBV12-3/TRBV12-4 TGTGCCAGCAGTTTAGGGACAGTTCAAGAGACCCAGTACTTC CASSLGTVQETQYF
TRBJ2-1 many TRBD1 TRBV6-5 TGTGCCAGCAGTTACCCCGGGACAGGGCTGGGTGAGCAGTTCTTC CASSYPGTGLGEQFF
TRBJ1-5 few TRBD1 TRBV29-1 TGCAGCGCACGACAGGGTCCGAATCAGCCCCAGCATTTT CSARQGPNQPQHF
TRBJ2-2 few TRBD1 TRBV12-5 TGTGCTAGTGCCGGGACAGGGGGTCACACCGGGGAGCTGTTTTTT CASAGTGGHTGELFF
TRBJ2-1 many NA TRBV7-2 TGTGCCAGCAGCTTTAAGGTGGGGTCTTACAATGAGCAGTTCTTC CASSFKVGSYNEQFF
TRBJ1-5 many TRBD1 TRBV28 TGTGCCTTGGGACAGAACAATCAGCCCCAGCATTTT CALGQNNQPQHF
TRBJ1-3 few NA TRBV11-2 TGTGCCAGCAGCTTAACAGGCCGCGGAAACACCATATATTTT CASSLTGRGNTIYF
TRBJ2-7 many NA TRBV30 TGTGCCTGGAGTGCGTCCTACGAGCAGTACTTC CAWSASYEQYF
TRBJ1-1 many TRBD1 TRBV18 TGTGCCAGCTCACCGGACAGGGAGGGCACTGAAGCTTTCTTT CASSPDREGTEAFF
TRBJ1-1 many NA TRBV28 TGTGCCAGCAGTCCCCTGGGAAGGGGCACTGAAGCTTTCTTT CASSPLGRGTEAFF
TRBJ2-1 few NA TRBV6-1 TGTGCCAGCAGTTCGTCACCCCTGCTAGCGCCCTCCTACAATGAGCAGTTCTTC CASSSSPLLAPSYNEQFF
TRBJ2-2 many NA TRBV30 TGTGCCTGGAGTGTGGCCGGGGAGCTGTTTTTT CAWSVAGELFF
TRBJ1-5 NA NA TRBV13 TGTGCCAGCAGCTTCGGAGGGGGGGACAATCAGCCCCAGCATTTT CASSFGGGDNQPQHF
TRBJ1-3 few TRBD1 TRBV2 TGTGCCAGCGGGGCACCCTACCGGGACAGGGGGCGAAGCTCTGGAAACACCATATATTTT CASGAPYRDRGRSSGNTIYF
TRBJ2-7 many NA TRBV11-2 TGTGCCAGCAGCTTAGAGGGGAGCTCCTACGAGCAGTACTTC CASSLEGSSYEQYF
TRBJ2-2 few NA TRBV14 TGTGCCAGCAGCCATAATTGGGCCAGGGGTGTAACCGGGGAGCTGTTTTTT CASSHNWARGVTGELFF
TRBJ1-1 few TRBD1 TRBV18 TGTGCCAGCTCACCTCCCGGGACAGGGACTGAAGCTTTCTTT CASSPPGTGTEAFF
TRBJ2-1 many TRBD1 TRBV2 TGTGCCAGCAGCTCGGACAGGAGCTCCTACAATGAGCAGTTCTTC CASSSDRSSYNEQFF
TRBJ2-7 NA NA TRBV11-3 TGTGCCAGCACCTCGGGCAGGAGCTCCTACGAGCAGTACTTC CASTSGRSSYEQYF
TRBJ1-6 NA NA TRBV6-2/TRBV6-3 TGTGCCAGCAGCCTTAACCGAGTCCCGGACCATTCACCCCTCCACTTT CASSLNRVPDHSPLHF
TRBJ1-5 NA TRBD1 TRBV28 TGTGCCAGCAGGCCTGACAGGGCGTTTCAGCCCCAGCATTTT CASRPDRAFQPQHF
TRBJ1-2 few TRBD1 TRBV7-9 TGTGCCAGCAGCCTATTCGTCGGACAGGGGGGGTATGGCTACACCTTC CASSLFVGQGGYGYTF
TRBJ2-5 few NA TRBV7-2 TGTGCCAGCAGCTTATATTGGGGCTCGGAGACCCAGTACTTC CASSLYWGSETQYF
TRBJ2-4 many TRBD1 TRBV28 TGTGCCAGCAGCCCAGGGACAGGCCTTAAAAACATTCAGTACTTC CASSPGTGLKNIQYF
TRBJ2-2 few NA TRBV5-5 TGTGCCAGCAGCTTTGGGGGGCCGGGCACCGGGGAGCTGTTTTTT CASSFGGPGTGELFF
TRBJ1-3 few NA TRBV15 TGTGCCACCAGCGTTGGGACTGGCACTGGAAACACCATATATTTT CATSVGTGTGNTIYF
TRBJ2-7 few NA TRBV4-1 TGCGCCAGCAGCCATGTTGGGGGGCGGTTTGAGGAGCAGTACTTC CASSHVGGRFEEQYF
TRBJ2-7 NA NA TRBV5-6 TGTGCCAGCAGCCCCGGGGCGGGACCCTACGAGCAGTACTTC CASSPGAGPYEQYF
TRBJ2-7 few NA TRBV4-2 TGTGCCAGCAGCCAAGATGGGATAAAGGGTTCTTTCTACGAGCAGTACTTC CASSQDGIKGSFYEQYF
TRBJ2-5 NA NA TRBV20-1 TGCAGTGCTAGCAGACCCGAAGAGACCCAGTACTTC CSASRPEETQYF
TRBJ2-2 many NA TRBV14 TGTGCCAGCAGCCGCACCGGGGGCACCGGGGAGCTGTTTTTT CASSRTGGTGELFF
TRBJ2-3 NA TRBD1 TRBV6-1 TGTGCCAGCAGACGTGGACAGGGGAGCACAGATACGCAGTATTTT CASRRGQGSTDTQYF
TRBJ1-2 few NA TRBV2 TGTGCCAGCAGTGAAGAAAGAGGACCCGGGGGCTACACCTTC CASSEERGPGGYTF
TRBJ2-5 many NA TRBV12-3/TRBV12-4 TGTGCCAGCAGTTTAGCGGGGGGCCTTCCGAGGACCCAGTACTTC CASSLAGGLPRTQYF
TRBJ1-2 many NA TRBV28 TGTGCCAGCAGTCCTCCTGGAAACTATGGCTACACCTTC CASSPPGNYGYTF
TRBJ2-3 many NA TRBV5-1 TGCGCCAGCAGCTTAGACAGGCATCCAGATACGCAGTATTTT CASSLDRHPDTQYF
TRBJ2-5 NA TRBD2 TRBV28 TGTGCCAGCAGTTTAGGCGGGGGGCATTGGAAGACCCAGTACTTC CASSLGGGHWKTQYF
TRBJ1-5 few NA TRBV6-1 TGTGCCAGCAGCCCCTCCAACAATCAGCCCCAGCATTTT CASSPSNNQPQHF
TRBJ2-7 many TRBD1 TRBV30 TGTGCCTGGAGCCGGGGACAGGGGCGCTCCCACGAGCAGTACTTC CAWSRGQGRSHEQYF
TRBJ2-7 few NA TRBV6-1 TGTGCCAGCAGCGCAACAGACTCCTACGAGCAGTGCTTC CASSATDSYEQCF
TRBJ2-5 NA NA TRBV20-1 TGCAGTGCTAGAGATGAGGCGGGATTAGGAGAGACCCAGTACTTC CSARDEAGLGETQYF
TRBJ2-3 NA TRBD1 TRBV19 TGTGCCAGTAGGACAGGGGTCTACACAGATACGCAGTATTTT CASRTGVYTDTQYF
TRBJ1-2 many NA TRBV28 TGTGCCAGCAGCTCCGGCGGGACTCTCGAGCACTATGGCTACACCTTC CASSSGGTLEHYGYTF
TRBJ1-5 NA NA TRBV30 TGTGCCTGGAGAAATGGGGATCAGCCCCAGCATTTT CAWRNGDQPQHF
TRBJ1-2 many NA TRBV5-6 TGTGCCAGCAGCTTTCAGGCGACGGGTGGCTACACCTTC CASSFQATGGYTF
TRBJ2-1 few TRBD2 TRBV14 TGTGCCAGCAGCCAGCACCCCGCGGGACTAGCTCTCTACAATGAGCAGTTCTTC CASSQHPAGLALYNEQFF
TRBJ2-7 many NA TRBV3-1 TGTGCCAGCGGCAGGGGGGGTCTCTCCTACGAGCAGTACTTC CASGRGGLSYEQYF
TRBJ2-5 many TRBD1 TRBV28 TGTGCCAGCACCGACAGGGGAGAGACCCAGTACTTC CASTDRGETQYF
TRBJ1-4 many NA TRBV11-3 TGTGCCAGCAGCCGCAATGAAAAACTGTTTTTT CASSRNEKLFF
TRBJ2-3 many NA TRBV3-1 TGTGCCAGCAGCCAAGAGACCGCCAGGGGTGGGGTCACAGATACGCAGTATTTT CASSQETARGGVTDTQYF
TRBJ2-1 many NA TRBV12-3/TRBV12-4 TGTGCCAGCAACCCGACAGGGAGGGCACACAATGAGCAGTTCTTC CASNPTGRAHNEQFF
TRBJ2-4 NA NA TRBV12-3/TRBV12-4 TGTGCCAGCAGTCTCGGGACCCTCGGCGGGGCCAAAAACATTCAGTACTTC CASSLGTLGGAKNIQYF
TRBJ1-3 NA NA TRBV2 TGTGCCAGCAGCTTTGACAGACTCGGAAACACCATATATTTT CASSFDRLGNTIYF